This section outlines one TCR beta chain sequence together with its context. Antigen specificity is unknown. One tube held mixed TRB-A and TRB-B primer pools for touch-down PCR. TCRdb reanalyzed the multiplex PCR reads, giving one entry per CDR3 protein sequence and no DNA. The specimen's table records about 2,000 distinct CDR3 sequences. In germline, CDR1 is DFQATT, CDR2 SNEGSKA (reference sequence). CDR3 length: 12 residues. The sample comes from a study of T cell clusters in autoimmune cytopenias. General study results and limits: The T cell clusters came from computational analysis alone and lack functional validation.

Some 38,000 genome equivalents of blood DNA were amplified for TRB. Sequencing was carried out using peripheral blood. The chain employs TRBV20-1 and TRBJ2-5; TCRdb calls TRBD2, which cannot be checked without DNA. The clonotype comes from a human donor with an autoimmune cytopenia or autoimmune hepatitis (not recorded which). CDR3 sequence: CSAGPSQETQYF.